The 12 T cell receptor beta chains below all came from one sample that was sequenced in a study of T cells in Graves' hyperthyroidism and ophthalmopathy. TCR beta CDR3 regions were amplified from RNA transcripts. The primer set for the first-round RT-PCR of the TCR CDR3 was HTBI. TCRdb re-analysed the multiplex PCR reads in MiXCR, keeping a single row per CDR3 protein. The table includes a few hundred thousand distinct CDR3 sequences, roughly 19% detected once. The sample consisted of blood. All receptors come from a man between 45 and 60 years old with Graves' ophthalmopathy.

This chain uses TRBV5-8 with TRBJ1-1, with TRBD1 matching 7 bases. Germline V gene data show CDR1 as SGHTS and CDR2 as YDEGEE. The CDR3 is made up of 13 amino acids. Losses at the gene ends were 4 bases for V and 6 bases for J; bases not matched to a gene: 6. This chain's CDR3 is CASSRQGVPEAFF. The CDR3 nucleotides read TGTGCCAGCAGCCGACAGGGCGTGCCTGAAGCTTTCTTT.

There are many counts of this clonotype. The rearrangement joins TRBV11-1 to TRBJ2-7; 11 bases agree with TRBD2. This CDR3 has 15 residues. Germline V gives CDR1 SGHAT, CDR2 FQDESV (reference sequence). The trim removed 6 bases at V and 4 bases at J, leaving 8 bases unmatched. CDR3 bases: TGTGCCAGCAGTTTTAGCGGGAGGGCCTCGTACGAGCAGTACTTC. This sequence encodes CASSFSGRASYEQYF.

The chain recombines TRBV9 with TRBJ1-2; TRBD1 aligns across 7 bases. Germline lookup yields CDR1 SGDLS and CDR2 YYNGEE. The CDR3 covers 15 residues. V shed 4 bases, J shed 0 bases, and the junction held 6 bases outside the gene matches. The CDR3 nucleotides are TGTGCCAGCAGCCCCGGACAGGCAGCTAACTATGGCTACACCTTC. It is translated as CASSPGQAANYGYTF.

This clonotype came up many times. The chain carries TRBV3-1 and TRBJ2-1; D is possibly TRBD1 (5 bases). The CDR3 contains 13 residues. CDR1 LGHDT and CDR2 YNNKEL come from the germline V gene (reference sequence). Trimming stripped 1 base from V and 14 bases from J, with 15 bases between. The CDR3 loop reads CASSQGYSPREFF. The DNA of the CDR3 is TGTGCCAGCAGCCAAGGCTACTCGCCCAGGGAGTTCTTC.

This clonotype was recorded only once. A much more abundant neighbour one base away suggests this may be a read error. This sequence joins TRBV28 and TRBJ2-5; 8 nucleotides align to TRBD1. CDR1 and CDR2 (germline): MDHEN, SYDVKM. The CDR3 totals 12 residues. In DNA form, the CDR3 reads TGTGTCAGCAGTTCTCAGACCAGACAGGGGAACTTC. This sequence encodes CVSSSQTRQGNF. The whole variable domain, filled in from reference TRBV28 and TRBJ2-5, reads DVKVTQSSRYLVKRTGEKVFLECVQDMDHENMFWYRQDPGLGLRLIYFSYDVKMKEKGDIPEGYSVSREKKERFSLILESASTNQTSMYLCVSSSQTRQGNFGPGTRLLVL.

The table lists this clonotype with a few counts. This rearrangement joins TRBV20-1 to TRBJ1-5, with no clear D. Germline V lookup: CDR1 DFQATT, CDR2 SNEGSKA (reference sequence). The CDR3 has 15 amino acids. Trimming took 3 bases from V and 7 from J, leaving 19 bases between them. The CDR3, as DNA: TGCAGTGCTAGGAGAAACGCCGTTAAATCCCAGCCCCAGCATTTT. Protein: CSARRNAVKSQPQHF.

This clonotype showed up just a few times. The chain joins TRBV12-3 or TRBV12-4 to TRBJ2-7; 8 bases line up with TRBD2. After removal of 6 bases from V and 7 bases from J, the junction contained 11 bases not matched to a gene. CDR3 length: 14 amino acids. CDR3 nucleotide sequence: TGTGCCAGCAGCCCTCCGGGACTAGTATCGGAGCAGTACTTC. Its translation is CASSPPGLVSEQYF.

Comment on this clonotype: Possible read error: a much larger clone is one base away. In DNA form, the CDR3 reads TGTGCCAGCAGGAAAGGGTCACTAGTTGGCTACACCTTC. Protein sequence: CASRKGSLVGYTF. The gene calls are TRBV28 and TRBJ1-2; D ambiguous. V dropped 6 bases and J dropped 7 bases, with 15 bases sitting between them. The CDR3 sequence is 13 residues long. Per germline, CDR1 MDHEN and CDR2 SYDVKM.

The sample holds many counts of this clonotype. This sequence joins TRBV3-1 and TRBJ1-1, with 8 bases matching TRBD1. The V and J ends lost 4 bases and 4 bases, in that order; junction bases with no gene match: 8. Germline V gene data show CDR1 as LGHDT and CDR2 as YNNKEL (reference sequence). The CDR3 is made up of 15 amino acids. Written as DNA, the CDR3 is TGTGCCAGCAGCCGACGCGGACAGGGAAGCACTGAAGCTTTCTTT. Its protein product is CASSRRGQGSTEAFF.

This clonotype was detected many times. The chain couples TRBV3-1 to TRBJ2-7; 9 bases map to TRBD2. Germline V gene sequence: CDR1 LGHDT, CDR2 YNNKEL (reference sequence). V trimming: 1 base; J trimming: 5 bases; junction bases outside the gene matches: 6. The CDR3 loop spans 15 amino acids. The CDR3 DNA reads as TGTGCCAGCAGCCAAGTCAGGGGACTAGCCCACGAGCAGTACTTC. It codes for CASSQVRGLAHEQYF.

This clonotype was found many times. This rearrangement joins TRBV28 to TRBJ2-7; 11 nucleotides align to TRBD1. This CDR3 spans 15 amino acids. Germline CDR1 is MDHEN and CDR2 is SYDVKM. V shed 4 bases and J 4 bases; nucleotides not matched to a gene: 6. CDR3 nucleotides: TGTGCCAGCAGTTCACCGGGACAGGGGGTGTACGAGCAGTACTTC. Encoded protein: CASSSPGQGVYEQYF.

The table lists this clonotype with many counts. V gene TRBV3-1 combines with J gene TRBJ2-7, with D possibly matching TRBD1 (6 bases). The germline CDR1 and CDR2 sequences are LGHDT and YNNKEL (reference sequence). This CDR3 region has 14 residues. V gave up 1 base and J gave up 1 base, with 8 bases separating them. In nucleotides, the CDR3 is TGTGCCAGCAGCCAAGTAGGGGGTTCCTACGAGCAGTACTTC. Encoded protein: CASSQVGGSYEQYF.